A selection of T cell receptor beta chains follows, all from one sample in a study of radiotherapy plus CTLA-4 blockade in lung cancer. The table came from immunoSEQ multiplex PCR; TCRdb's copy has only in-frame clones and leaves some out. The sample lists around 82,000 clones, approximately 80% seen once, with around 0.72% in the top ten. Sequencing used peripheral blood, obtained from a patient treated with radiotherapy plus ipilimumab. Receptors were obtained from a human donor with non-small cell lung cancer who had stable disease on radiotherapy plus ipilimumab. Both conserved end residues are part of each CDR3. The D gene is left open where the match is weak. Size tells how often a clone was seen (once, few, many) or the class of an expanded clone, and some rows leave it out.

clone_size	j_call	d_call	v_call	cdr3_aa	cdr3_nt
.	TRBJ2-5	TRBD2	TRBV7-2	CASSPEVREVLGEQYF	TGTGCCAGCAGCCCGGAGGTGCGGGAGGTACTCGGGGAGCAGTACTTC
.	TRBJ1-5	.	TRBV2	CASSTGGERNQPQHF	TGTGCCAGCAGTACAGGAGGGGAGCGCAATCAGCCCCAGCATTTT
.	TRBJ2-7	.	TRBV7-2	CASSPPIQLAYEQYF	TGTGCCAGCAGCCCCCCCATTCAGTTGGCCTACGAGCAGTACTTC
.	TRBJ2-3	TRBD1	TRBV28	CASSLRTGSTDTQYF	TGTGCCAGCAGTCTCCGGACAGGGTCCACAGATACGCAGTATTTT
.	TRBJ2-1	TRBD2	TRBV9	CASGYSGTYNEQFF	TGTGCCAGCGGTTATAGCGGGACCTACAATGAGCAGTTCTTC
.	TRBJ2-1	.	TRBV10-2	CASSESKGRRQFF	TGCGCCAGCAGTGAGTCGAAGGGTCGTAGGCAGTTCTTC
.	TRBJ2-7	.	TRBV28	CASSLAIGNYEQYF	TGTGCCAGCAGTTTAGCAATAGGGAACTACGAGCAGTACTTC
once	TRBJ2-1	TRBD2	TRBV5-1	CASSSKTSGGINEQFF	TGCGCCAGCAGCTCGAAGACTAGCGGGGGGATTAATGAGCAGTTCTTC
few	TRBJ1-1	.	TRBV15	CATSGPGISEAFF	TGTGCCACCAGCGGTCCCGGGATTTCTGAAGCTTTCTTT
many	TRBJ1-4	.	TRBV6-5	CASSAGTTEKLFF	TGTGCCAGCAGTGCCGGGACAACTGAAAAACTGTTTTTT
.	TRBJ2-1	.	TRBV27	CASGTSTRRLYNEQFF	TGTGCCAGCGGCACTTCCACCCGGCGATTATACAATGAGCAGTTCTTC
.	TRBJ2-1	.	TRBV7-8	CASSDRGRDGNEQFF	TGTGCCAGCAGCGACCGAGGGCGGGATGGGAATGAGCAGTTCTTC
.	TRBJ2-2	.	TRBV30	CAWSDGTPNTGELFF	TGTGCCTGGAGTGACGGGACACCGAACACCGGGGAGCTGTTTTTT
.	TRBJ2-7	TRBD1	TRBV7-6	CASSQWDSPYEQYF	TGTGCCAGCAGCCAATGGGACAGCCCCTACGAGCAGTACTTC
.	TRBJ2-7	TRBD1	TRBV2	CASSEGQGAYYEQYF	TGTGCCAGCAGTGAAGGCCAGGGGGCGTACTACGAGCAGTACTTC
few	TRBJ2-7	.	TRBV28	CASSSRPDSHEQYF	TGTGCCAGCAGTTCCCGCCCGGACAGCCACGAGCAGTACTTC
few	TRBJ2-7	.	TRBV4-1	CASSQLWGPRYEQYF	TGCGCCAGCAGCCAACTGTGGGGCCCTAGGTACGAGCAGTACTTC
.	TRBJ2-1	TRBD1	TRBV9	CASSQGQPSNEQFF	TGTGCCAGCAGCCAGGGACAGCCTTCCAATGAGCAGTTCTTC
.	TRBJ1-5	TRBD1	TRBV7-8	CASEQGGSGQPQHF	TGTGCCAGCGAGCAGGGGGGTTCTGGTCAGCCCCAGCATTTT
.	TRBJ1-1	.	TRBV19	CASSTHLVAEAFF	TGTGCCAGTAGTACACACCTGGTGGCTGAAGCTTTCTTT
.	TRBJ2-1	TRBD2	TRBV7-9	CASSRGPPSGGTYNEQFF	TGTGCCAGCAGCCGCGGCCCCCCTAGCGGGGGGACCTACAATGAGCAGTTCTTC
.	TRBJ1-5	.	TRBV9	CASSVDGYQPQHF	TGTGCCAGCAGCGTAGATGGGTACCAGCCCCAGCATTTT
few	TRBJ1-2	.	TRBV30	CAWEIEGVRGYTF	TGTGCCTGGGAGATAGAGGGGGTACGAGGCTACACCTTC
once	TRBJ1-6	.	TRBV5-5	CASSLAARDSPLHF	TGTGCCAGCAGCTTGGCCGCGAGGGATTCACCCCTCCACTTT
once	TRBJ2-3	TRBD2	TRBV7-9	CASSYGTSGRAPLNF	TGTGCCAGCAGCTACGGGACTAGCGGGAGGGCCCCTTTGAATTTT
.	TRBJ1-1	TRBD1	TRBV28	CATQTGTAEAFF	TGTGCCACCCAGACAGGGACCGCTGAAGCTTTCTTT
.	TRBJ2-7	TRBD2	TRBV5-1	CASSFRPGGSSGNEQYF	TGCGCCAGCAGCTTCCGACCTGGTGGGTCTAGCGGCAACGAGCAGTACTTC
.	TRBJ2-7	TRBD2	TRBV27	CASSLTGTSGTYEQYF	TGTGCCAGCAGTTTAACCGGGACTAGCGGTACCTACGAGCAGTACTTC
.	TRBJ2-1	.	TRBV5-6	CASSSVGEQFF	TGTGCCAGCAGCTCCGTAGGGGAGCAGTTCTTC
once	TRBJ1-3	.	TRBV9	CASSAGRNTIYF	TGTGCCAGCAGCGCCGGGAGAAACACCATATATTTT
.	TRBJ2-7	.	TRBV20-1	CSANLGREQYF	TGCAGTGCCAACTTAGGTCGTGAGCAGTACTTC
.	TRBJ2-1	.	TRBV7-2	CASSLDGRKNNEQFF	TGTGCCAGCAGCTTAGATGGCAGGAAAAACAATGAGCAGTTCTTC
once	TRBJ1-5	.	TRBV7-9	CASSLAAGEGNQPQHF	TGTGCCAGCAGCTTAGCGGCGGGAGAGGGCAATCAGCCCCAGCATTTT
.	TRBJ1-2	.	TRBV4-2	CASSLTGHGNGYTF	TGTGCCAGCAGCCTGACAGGACACGGGAATGGCTACACCTTC
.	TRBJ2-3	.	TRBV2	CASIRGGETDTQYF	TGTGCCAGCATACGAGGGGGAGAGACAGATACGCAGTATTTT
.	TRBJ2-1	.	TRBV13	CASSLDGSSYNEQFF	TGTGCCAGCAGCTTAGACGGCAGCTCCTACAATGAGCAGTTCTTC
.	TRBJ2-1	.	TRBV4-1	CASSQVDLFSYNEQFF	TGCGCCAGCAGCCAAGTAGACCTTTTCTCCTACAATGAGCAGTTCTTC
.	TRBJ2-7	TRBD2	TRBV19	CASSSGLAGESYEQYF	TGTGCCAGTAGTTCGGGACTAGCGGGTGAATCCTACGAGCAGTACTTC